The sequence of this T cell receptor beta chain was determined in a study of T cells in Graves' hyperthyroidism and ophthalmopathy. Study context: It was at initial diagnosis, before any treatment, that peripheral blood was collected.

Authors of the study amplified TCR beta CDR3 regions from RNA transcripts. TCR CDR3 regions were first amplified by RT-PCR with HTBI primers. MiXCR, run by TCRdb on the multiplex PCR reads, gives a single entry per CDR3 protein. The data hold 500,000 to 550,000 distinct CDR3 sequences, with just under 20% observed a single time. Trimming removed 6 bases from V and 1 base from J; junction bases left unmatched: 5. CDR3 length: 16 residues. Per the germline V gene, CDR1 is DFQATT and CDR2 is SNEGSKA (reference sequence). Ophthalmopathy patients had Clinical Activity Score at least 3, NOSPECS grade at least 4, duration under 3 months. This clonotype was counted many times.

This receptor was identified in a man aged 35-49 years with Graves' ophthalmopathy. The chain couples TRBV20-1 to TRBJ2-4; 14 bases map to TRBD2. The specimen sequenced was blood. Here the CDR3 DNA reads TGCAGTGCGGGACTAGCGGGAGAGAGGGCCAAAAACATTCAGTACTTC. This sequence encodes CSAGLAGERAKNIQYF.